Given below is one T cell receptor beta chain in context. Germline-derived CDR1 and CDR2 are MRHNA and SNTAGT. The V and J ends lost 3 bases and 2 bases respectively, with 12 bases between them. CDR3 length: 15 residues. These data are taken from a study of T cell changes during pregnancy in multiple sclerosis. Method: immunoSEQ multiplex PCR; TCRdb's copy keeps in-frame clones and lacks some. The repertoire has almost 20,000 clones, 80% to 90% of them found once; the top ten carry about 7.5%. This TCR derives from a female donor in good health, enrolled as a control in a pregnancy study. This material consisted of CD8+ T cells from peripheral blood mononuclear cells, taken in the second trimester of pregnancy. The genes are TRBV6-4 and TRBJ2-3; a weak D match, TRBD1 (5 bases). CDR3 sequence reads: CASSDGGRDTDTQYF. CDR3 nucleotide sequence: TGTGCCAGCAGTGATGGTGGCAGGGACACAGATACGCAGTATTTT.